These 17 T cell receptor beta chains share one sample of origin, sequenced in a study of T cell responses to AZD1222 COVID-19 vaccine. This table comes from immunoSEQ multiplex PCR, and its TCRdb copy is limited to in-frame clones, with some not included. The sample includes around 180,000 clones, 80% to 90% of them seen just once. Here the sequenced sample was peripheral blood, taken on day 0 of AZD1222 vaccination. These receptors were collected from an adult in good health.

The chain is built from TRBV11-3 and TRBJ2-5; D not certain. In germline, CDR1 is SGHNT, CDR2 YENEEA. The CDR3 length is 17 residues. V was clipped by 1 base and J by 3 bases, with 18 bases between them. CDR3 loop: CASSLGDAEVTKETQYF. Here the CDR3 DNA reads TGTGCCAGCAGCTTAGGTGACGCCGAAGTAACGAAAGAGACCCAGTACTTC.

This clone was observed a single time. V gene TRBV21-1 combines with J gene TRBJ1-5; the table's D call, TRBD1, has no DNA check behind it. TRBV21-1 has pseudogene status. The CDR3 has 20 amino acids. The CDR3 DNA reads as TGTGCCAGCAGTCTTCCAAAGGGGACAGCCTACTCTGTGAGCAATCAGCCCCAGCATTTT. Translation gives CASSLPKGTAYSVSNQPQHF.

In the case of this clone: Within the sample, other DNA sequences also encode this same CDR3. This rearrangement joins TRBV10-1 to TRBJ2-7; possible D gene TRBD1, 5 bases. This CDR3 has 15 residues. V lost 0 bases and J lost 5, with 14 bases in between. Germline loops: CDR1 WNHNN, CDR2 SYGVQD (reference sequence). The CDR3 loop is CASSESGPGRDEQYF. DNA of the CDR3: TGCGCCAGCAGTGAGTCGGGGCCCGGTAGGGACGAGCAGTACTTC.

The chain recombines TRBV7-9 with TRBJ1-1; 8 bases fit TRBD1. CDR1 is SEHNR and CDR2 is FQNEAQ in the germline V gene (reference sequence). CDR3 size: 15 residues. V dropped 4 bases and J dropped 4; count of bases not matched to a gene: 8. The DNA for the CDR3 is TGTGCCAGCAGCTACGAGCCAGGGGGCGTCACTGAAGCTTTCTTT. Translated, it gives CASSYEPGGVTEAFF. Full variable domain (outside the CDR3, taken from reference TRBV7-9 and TRBJ1-1): DTGVSQNPRHKITKRGQNVTFRCDPISEHNRLYWYRQTLGQGPEFLTYFQNEAQLEKSRLLSDRFSAERPKGSFSTLEIQRTEQGDSAMYLCASSYEPGGVTEAFFGQGTRLTVV.

The V gene is TRBV27, the J gene TRBJ2-1, with D unclear. V gave up 8 bases and J gave up 3 bases, with 5 bases separating them. The CDR3 contains 11 residues. Germline CDR1 MNHEY, CDR2 SMNVEV (reference sequence). CDR3 amino acids: CASADYNEQFF. The CDR3 nucleotides read TGTGCCAGCGCAGACTACAATGAGCAGTTCTTC.

This clone was detected only once. The chain is built from TRBV28 and TRBJ1-5; D unclear. The V end lost 3 bases, the J end lost 7 bases, and 13 bases lay between the germline ends. The germline V gene encodes CDR1 MDHEN and CDR2 SYDVKM. CDR3 size: 14 residues. CDR3 nucleotide sequence: TGTGCCAGCAGTTTCTCCGGGGTGGGGCAGCCCCAGCATTTT. It codes for CASSFSGVGQPQHF. Using reference TRBV28 and TRBJ1-5 for the parts outside the CDR3, the full variable domain is DVKVTQSSRYLVKRTGEKVFLECVQDMDHENMFWYRQDPGLGLRLIYFSYDVKMKEKGDIPEGYSVSREKKERFSLILESASTNQTSMYLCASSFSGVGQPQHFGDGTRLSIL.

The chain has TRBV28 and TRBJ1-3, with 7 bases identical to TRBD1. The V and J ends lost 7 bases and 0 bases, in that order; junction bases with no gene match: 9. Per the germline V gene, CDR1 is MDHEN and CDR2 is SYDVKM. This CDR3 has 16 residues. Here the CDR3 DNA reads TGTGCCAGCACCAACCAGGGGGTATCCTCTGGAAACACCATATATTTT. This translates into CASTNQGVSSGNTIYF.

The J gene is TRBJ2-5, the V gene TRBV19, with TRBD1 matching 10 bases. CDR1 LNHDA and CDR2 SQIVND come from the germline V gene (reference sequence). The J segment lost 1 base and the V segment lost 2 bases, leaving 7 bases of the junction unmatched. The CDR3 contains 17 residues. The CDR3 is CASSITDRTGGQETQYF. In nucleotides, the CDR3 is TGTGCCAGTAGTATAACCGACCGGACAGGGGGCCAAGAGACCCAGTACTTC.

This clone turned up a few times. The chain carries TRBV5-6 and TRBJ1-3, with D uncertain. The CDR3 sequence is 16 residues long. The germline gives CDR1 SGHDT, CDR2 YYEEEE. Trimming removed 3 bases from V and 0 bases from J, with 13 bases in between. The CDR3 protein is CASSSLPTLSGNTIYF. CDR3 bases: TGTGCCAGCAGCTCCCTTCCGACCCTCTCTGGAAACACCATATATTTT.

The chain employs TRBV7-9 and TRBJ2-7, with 8 bases that match TRBD1. V lost 3 bases to trimming and J lost 5 bases; unmatched junction nucleotides: 6. This CDR3 contains 14 residues. Germline CDR1 is SEHNR and CDR2 is FQNEAQ (reference sequence). The chain's CDR3 is CASSFRDRRHEQYF. Here the CDR3 DNA reads TGTGCCAGCAGCTTCCGGGACAGGCGACACGAGCAGTACTTC.

This sequence joins TRBV12-3 or TRBV12-4 and TRBJ1-2; 7 bases line up with TRBD1. This CDR3 is built from 12 residues. J lost 6 bases, V lost 5 bases, and 3 bases had no gene match. DNA for the CDR3: TGTGCCAGCAGTCTGACAGGGAATGGCTACACCTTC. Translated: CASSLTGNGYTF.

The rearrangement joins TRBV28 to TRBJ1-3; D is perhaps TRBD1 (6 bases). Trimming stripped 6 bases from V and 4 bases from J, with 16 bases between. CDR3 length: 15 residues. Germline V CDR1 and CDR2: MDHEN, SYDVKM. The CDR3 DNA sequence: TGTGCCAGCAGCTCGCCTACAGGGAGAGGAAACACCATATATTTT. It specifies CASSSPTGRGNTIYF. The full variable domain, in which reference TRBV28 and TRBJ1-3 provide the parts outside the CDR3, is DVKVTQSSRYLVKRTGEKVFLECVQDMDHENMFWYRQDPGLGLRLIYFSYDVKMKEKGDIPEGYSVSREKKERFSLILESASTNQTSMYLCASSSPTGRGNTIYFGEGSWLTVV.

The V and J genes are TRBV4-3 and TRBJ2-3, with D hard to call. V lost 2 bases to trimming and J lost 1 base, with 7 bases between them. The CDR3 consists of 14 residues. Germline-derived CDR1 and CDR2 are LGHNA and YSLEER. The CDR3 DNA sequence: TGCGCCAGCAGCCAACTCCCCGGCACAGATACGCAGTATTTT. Translating gives CASSQLPGTDTQYF.

The gene calls are TRBV28 and TRBJ1-2; a weak D match, TRBD1 (6 bases). V was cut by 7 bases and J by 5 bases, with 20 bases left in between. There are 15 residues in the CDR3. In germline, CDR1 is MDHEN, CDR2 SYDVKM. In DNA form, the CDR3 reads TGTGCCAGCACCAAGGGACACATAATAAATTATGGCTACACCTTC. It encodes CASTKGHIINYGYTF.

The chain carries TRBV28 and TRBJ1-2; 8 bases fit TRBD1. This CDR3 comprises 16 residues. V was clipped by 9 bases and J by 4 bases; unmatched bases: 16. Germline CDR1 MDHEN, CDR2 SYDVKM. The CDR3, as DNA: TGTGCCAGTTGTATTACCCCCCTGGGACAGGCCTATGGCTACACCTTC. Translated, it gives CASCITPLGQAYGYTF.

The genes are TRBV5-1 and TRBJ2-5, with 7 positions matching TRBD1. V shed 4 bases and J 2 bases; nucleotides not matched to a gene: 5. Germline values: CDR1 SGHRS, CDR2 YFSETQ. This CDR3 contains 14 residues. The CDR3 nucleotides are TGCGCCAGCAGCCGACAGGGCGGACAAGAGACCCAGTACTTC. This translates into CASSRQGGQETQYF.

The chain uses TRBV7-8 and TRBJ1-1; possible D gene TRBD1, 5 bases. The CDR3 loop spans 14 amino acids. CDR1 and CDR2 from the germline V gene are SGHVS and FQNEAQ. Trimming took 1 base from V and 0 from J, leaving 6 bases between them. The CDR3 DNA sequence: TGTGCCAGCAGCTTAGAGGGGTTGAACACTGAAGCTTTCTTT. As protein: CASSLEGLNTEAFF.